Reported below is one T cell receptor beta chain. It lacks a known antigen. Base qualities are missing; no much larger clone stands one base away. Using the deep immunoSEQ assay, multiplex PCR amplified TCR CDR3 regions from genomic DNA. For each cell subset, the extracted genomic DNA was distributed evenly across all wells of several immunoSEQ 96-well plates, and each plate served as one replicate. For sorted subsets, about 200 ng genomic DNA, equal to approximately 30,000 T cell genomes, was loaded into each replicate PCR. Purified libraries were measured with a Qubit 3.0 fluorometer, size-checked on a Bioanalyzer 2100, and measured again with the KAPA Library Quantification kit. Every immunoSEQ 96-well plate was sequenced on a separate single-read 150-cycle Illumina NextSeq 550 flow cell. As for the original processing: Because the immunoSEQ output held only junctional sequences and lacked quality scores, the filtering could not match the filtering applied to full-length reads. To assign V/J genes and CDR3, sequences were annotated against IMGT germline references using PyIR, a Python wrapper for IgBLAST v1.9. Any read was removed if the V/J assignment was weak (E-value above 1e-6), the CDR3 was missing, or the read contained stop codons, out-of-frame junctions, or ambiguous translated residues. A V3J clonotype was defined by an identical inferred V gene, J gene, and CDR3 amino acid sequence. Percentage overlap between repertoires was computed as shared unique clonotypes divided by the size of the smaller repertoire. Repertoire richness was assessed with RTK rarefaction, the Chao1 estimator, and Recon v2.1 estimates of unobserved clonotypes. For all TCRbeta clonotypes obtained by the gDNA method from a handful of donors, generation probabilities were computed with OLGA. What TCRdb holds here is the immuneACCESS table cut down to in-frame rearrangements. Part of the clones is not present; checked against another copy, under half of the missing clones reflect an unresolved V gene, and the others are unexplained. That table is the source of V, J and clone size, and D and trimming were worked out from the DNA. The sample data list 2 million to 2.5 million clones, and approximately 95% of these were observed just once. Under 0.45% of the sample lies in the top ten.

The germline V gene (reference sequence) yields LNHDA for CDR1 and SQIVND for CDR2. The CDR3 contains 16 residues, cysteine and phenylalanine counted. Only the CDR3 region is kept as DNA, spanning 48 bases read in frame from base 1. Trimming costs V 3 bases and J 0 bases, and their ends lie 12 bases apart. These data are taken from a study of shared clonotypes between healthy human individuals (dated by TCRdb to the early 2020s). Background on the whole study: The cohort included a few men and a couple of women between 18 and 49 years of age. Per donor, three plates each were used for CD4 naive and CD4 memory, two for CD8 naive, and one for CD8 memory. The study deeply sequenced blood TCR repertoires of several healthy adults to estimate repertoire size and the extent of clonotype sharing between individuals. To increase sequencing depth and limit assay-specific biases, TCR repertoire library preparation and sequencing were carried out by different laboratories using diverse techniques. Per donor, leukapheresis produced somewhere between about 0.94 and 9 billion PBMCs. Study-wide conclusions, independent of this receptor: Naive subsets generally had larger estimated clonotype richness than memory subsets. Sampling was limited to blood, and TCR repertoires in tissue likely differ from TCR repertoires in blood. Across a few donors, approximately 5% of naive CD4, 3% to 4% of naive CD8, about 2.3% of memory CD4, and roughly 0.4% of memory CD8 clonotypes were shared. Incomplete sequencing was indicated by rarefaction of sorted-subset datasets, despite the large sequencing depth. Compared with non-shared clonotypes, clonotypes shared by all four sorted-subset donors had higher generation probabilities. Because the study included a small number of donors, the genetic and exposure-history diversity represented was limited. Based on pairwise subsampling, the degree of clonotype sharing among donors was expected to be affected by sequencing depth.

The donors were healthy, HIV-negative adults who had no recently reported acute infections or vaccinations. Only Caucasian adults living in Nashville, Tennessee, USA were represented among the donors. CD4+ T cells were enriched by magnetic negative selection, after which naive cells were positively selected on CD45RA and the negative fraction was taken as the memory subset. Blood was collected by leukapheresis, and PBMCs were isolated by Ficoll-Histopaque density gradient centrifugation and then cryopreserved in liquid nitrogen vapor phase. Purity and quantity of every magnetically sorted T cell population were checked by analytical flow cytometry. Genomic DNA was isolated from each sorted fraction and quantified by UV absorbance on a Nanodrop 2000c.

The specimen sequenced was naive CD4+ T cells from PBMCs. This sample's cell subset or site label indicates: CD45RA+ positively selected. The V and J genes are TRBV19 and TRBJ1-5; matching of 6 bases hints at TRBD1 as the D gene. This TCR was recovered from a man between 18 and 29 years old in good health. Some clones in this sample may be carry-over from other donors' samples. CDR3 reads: CASSISAGVSNQPQHF. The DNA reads TGTGCCAGTAGTATTTCGGCAGGGGTTAGCAATCAGCCCCAGCATTTT.